Sequencing of this TCR beta chain was carried out in a study of T cell repertoires in cytomegalovirus infection (dated 2019 in TCRdb). Looking at the study overall: Recently identified HLA-C-restricted CMV epitopes, whose presentation resists viral immunomodulation, were targeted by peptide stimulations together with well-studied HLA-B-restricted epitopes. Donor HLA type was relevant to the analysis, as public TCR beta signatures indicated carriage of CMV infection together with the matching HLA type.

Instrument on record: Illumina HiSeq 1500. TCRdb reprocessed the public reads (quality trimming at Q25 with fastp, clone calling with MiXCR) and kept in-frame beta chains. Identical CDR3 proteins give one entry, which carries the most common genes and DNA. The sample table lists 700,000 to 950,000 distinct CDR3 sequences, approximately 29% of them with a count of one. The top ten clonotypes cover about an eighth of the sample. A few counts support this clonotype. No cognate antigen has been identified for it. No base qualities exist here, and no much larger clone lies one base off it. The sample's treatment or condition label, in plain terms: in vitro stimulation with specific CMV peptide epitopes to enrich CMV-specific T cells. The germline V gene supplies CDR1 MGHRA and CDR2 YSYEKL. V is cut by 1 base and J by 9 bases, and the space between the germline ends is 13 bases. Measured from the cysteine to the phenylalanine, the CDR3 is 14 residues long. The only DNA kept is the CDR3, 42 bases in frame from the first base.

Broader findings and caveats from the paper: Carriers of CMV infection plus the relevant HLA type were discriminated by the cumulative frequency of public TCR beta family members in the study cohort and in an independent approximately 340-donor cohort. The ex vivo response was dominated by HLA-C-restricted CMV-specific TCR beta clonotypes, which also provided the single most frequent clonotype in two of eight donors.

The chain couples TRBV4-1 to TRBJ2-1; the D gene cannot be resolved beyond TRBD1 or TRBD2, each matching 5 bases. The sequence was collected from a human donor in good health (CMV status not recorded). Some clones in this sample may be carry-over from other donors' samples. The material sequenced was cultured CD8+ T cells from PBMCs, taken from culture after CMV antigen stimulation. The nucleotide sequence reads TGCGCCAGCAGCCAAGTGTTGGGGGAGAGTGAGCAGTTCTTC. Its protein reads: CASSQVLGESEQFF.